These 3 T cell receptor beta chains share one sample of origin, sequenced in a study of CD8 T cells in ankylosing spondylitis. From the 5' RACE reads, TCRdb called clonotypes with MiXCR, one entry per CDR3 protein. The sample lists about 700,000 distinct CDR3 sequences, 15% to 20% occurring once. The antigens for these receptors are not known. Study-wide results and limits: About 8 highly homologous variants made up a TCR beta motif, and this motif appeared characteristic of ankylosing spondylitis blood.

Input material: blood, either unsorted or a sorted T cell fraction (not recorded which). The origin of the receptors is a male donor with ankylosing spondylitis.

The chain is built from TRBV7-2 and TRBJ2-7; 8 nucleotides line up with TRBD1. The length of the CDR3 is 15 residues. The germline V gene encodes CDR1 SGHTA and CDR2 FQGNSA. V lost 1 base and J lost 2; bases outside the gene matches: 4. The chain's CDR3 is CASSLVDRETYEQYF. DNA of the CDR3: TGTGCCAGCAGCTTAGTGGACAGGGAGACCTACGAGCAGTACTTC.

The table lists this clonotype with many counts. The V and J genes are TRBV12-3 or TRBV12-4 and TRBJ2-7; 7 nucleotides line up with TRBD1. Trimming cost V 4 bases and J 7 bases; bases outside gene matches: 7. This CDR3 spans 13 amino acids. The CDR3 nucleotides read TGTGCCAGCAGTTCAGGGACAGACTGGGAGCAGTACTTC. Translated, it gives CASSSGTDWEQYF.

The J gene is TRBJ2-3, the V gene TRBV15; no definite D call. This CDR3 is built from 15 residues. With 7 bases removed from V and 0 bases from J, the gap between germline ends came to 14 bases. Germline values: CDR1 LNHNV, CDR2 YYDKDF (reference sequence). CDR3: CATTVTPRSTDTQYF. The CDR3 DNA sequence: TGTGCCACCACCGTTACCCCGAGAAGCACAGATACGCAGTATTTT.